This is a list of T cell receptor beta chains from one sample in a study of T-cell memory formation after mild COVID-19. TCRdb redid the calling of the 5' RACE reads with MiXCR, one entry per CDR3 protein. The table has about 400,000 distinct CDR3 sequences, approximately 24% seen once. Sequencing input: PBMCs or a T cell subset sorted from them (not recorded which). These TCRs come from an adult woman who had mild COVID-19 (a few samples of this study predate the infection). Cell type and time point are not known. Both conserved end residues are part of each CDR3. D genes are given only for firm matches. Clone size is shown for a subset of rows, as once, few, many or a class of expanded clone.

CDR3nt | CDR3aa | j_gene | d_gene | v_gene | abundance
TGTGCCAGCAGCCCCACAGGGAAGTGGGAGCAGTACTTC | CASSPTGKWEQYF | TRBJ2-7 | - | TRBV7-9 | few
TGTGCCATCAGCTCCAAGGAAGGGTTGGGAGAGACCCAGTACTTC | CAISSKEGLGETQYF | TRBJ2-5 | - | TRBV10-3 | -
TGCAGTGCTATCGAGGGGTCGGATACGCAGTATTTT | CSAIEGSDTQYF | TRBJ2-3 | - | TRBV20-1 | -
TGCGCCAGCAGCCACTGGCCAGGCGGGGACGAGCAGTACTTC | CASSHWPGGDEQYF | TRBJ2-7 | - | TRBV4-1 | -
TGTGCCAGCAGCCTCTCCGCCGGGACTAGCGGTTACAATGAGCAGTTCTTC | CASSLSAGTSGYNEQFF | TRBJ2-1 | TRBD2 | TRBV11-2 | few
TGTGCCAGCAGTTACAGGGTCGAGCAGTACTTC | CASSYRVEQYF | TRBJ2-7 | - | TRBV28 | many
TGCAGTGCCAGGGGACAGGGATTCTCTGGAAACACCATATATTTT | CSARGQGFSGNTIYF | TRBJ1-3 | TRBD1 | TRBV20-1 | -
TGTGCCAGCAGCTCATTACAGGGTAACACTGAAGCTTTCTTT | CASSSLQGNTEAFF | TRBJ1-1 | - | TRBV7-8 | -
TGTGCCAGCAGTTTGACAGGGGGCGTGCCTGAAGCTTTCTTT | CASSLTGGVPEAFF | TRBJ1-1 | TRBD1 | TRBV27 | few
TGTGCCAGCAGCTTAACACAGGGAGGAGACACTGAAGCTTTCTTT | CASSLTQGGDTEAFF | TRBJ1-1 | - | TRBV7-2 | -
TGTGCCAGCAGTTTAGACGGGACAGTATATGGCTACACCTTC | CASSLDGTVYGYTF | TRBJ1-2 | TRBD1 | TRBV12-3/TRBV12-4 | few
TGTGCCAGCAGTAGGGGGAGCACAGATACGCAGTATTTT | CASSRGSTDTQYF | TRBJ2-3 | - | TRBV5-6 | -
TGTGCCAGCAGGCCCCGGGACACTCCGAACACTGAAGCTTTCTTT | CASRPRDTPNTEAFF | TRBJ1-1 | - | TRBV6-5 | few
TGCAGCGTTGGGGGCCCATCCTGGGACTTGACGAGGGAGACCCAGTACTTC | CSVGGPSWDLTRETQYF | TRBJ2-5 | - | TRBV29-1 | few
TGTGCCAGCAGCTCCCCGGGACCGAGCTACAATGAGCAGTTCTTC | CASSSPGPSYNEQFF | TRBJ2-1 | - | TRBV7-3 | -
TGCAGCGTTGAGAGGGGACCCTATGGCTACACCTTC | CSVERGPYGYTF | TRBJ1-2 | - | TRBV29-1 | -
TGTGCCAGCAGTTTAGTGGGACATGTATCCTACGAGCAGTACTTC | CASSLVGHVSYEQYF | TRBJ2-7 | - | TRBV12-3/TRBV12-4 | -
TGTGCCAGCAGCTCTAGTTGGCAGGGTGATGGAAACACCATATATTTT | CASSSSWQGDGNTIYF | TRBJ1-3 | - | TRBV7-9 | many
TGCGCCAGCAGCTTTACCGGGGGGGTTACAGATACGCAGTATTTT | CASSFTGGVTDTQYF | TRBJ2-3 | TRBD2 | TRBV5-1 | few
TGCAGTGCTAGGCGGGGAGGGACTAGCGCCTACGAGCAGTACTTC | CSARRGGTSAYEQYF | TRBJ2-7 | TRBD2 | TRBV20-1 | few
TGTGCCAGCAGCTTGGGGTCTAGCGGCACTAGCACAGATACGCAGTATTTT | CASSLGSSGTSTDTQYF | TRBJ2-3 | TRBD2 | TRBV11-1 | -
TGTGCCAGCAGCCGAGCCTGGGCAGGGAAGACTAATGAAAAACTGTTTTTT | CASSRAWAGKTNEKLFF | TRBJ1-4 | - | TRBV7-6 | -
TGTGCCAGCAGCATCACTAGCGGGAGTATTGGCCATGAGCAGTTCTTC | CASSITSGSIGHEQFF | TRBJ2-1 | TRBD2 | TRBV7-2 | many
TGTGCCAGCACAACTCTATACCACAATGAGCAGTTCTTC | CASTTLYHNEQFF | TRBJ2-1 | - | TRBV2 | few
TGTGCCAGCAGCTTTTCCTCGTGGGACATACAAGGAAACACCATATATTTT | CASSFSSWDIQGNTIYF | TRBJ1-3 | - | TRBV13 | -
TGCAGTGCTATTCCGGGACAGCAAATCTATGGCTACACCTTC | CSAIPGQQIYGYTF | TRBJ1-2 | TRBD1 | TRBV20-1 | -
TGTGCCAGCAGCTTCCCTACAGGGGGCATGGGTGAGACCCAGTACTTC | CASSFPTGGMGETQYF | TRBJ2-5 | TRBD1 | TRBV11-2 | many
TGTGCCAGCAGCGTAAACGGAATGAACACTGAAGCTTTCTTT | CASSVNGMNTEAFF | TRBJ1-1 | - | TRBV9 | few
TGTGCCAGCAGTTCCCCGCAGCTAACTAGCGGGAGCTCCGGGCAGTTCTTC | CASSSPQLTSGSSGQFF | TRBJ2-1 | TRBD2 | TRBV6-2/TRBV6-3 | few
TGTGCCAGCAGTCCGGGAGACTATGGCTACACCTTC | CASSPGDYGYTF | TRBJ1-2 | - | TRBV12-3/TRBV12-4 | -
TGTGCCAGCAGTTTTCAGGGGCAGGTCACTGAAGCTTTCTTT | CASSFQGQVTEAFF | TRBJ1-1 | - | TRBV12-3/TRBV12-4 | -
TGCGCCAGCAGCCGAGGGGAAGACTATGGCTACACCTTC | CASSRGEDYGYTF | TRBJ1-2 | - | TRBV5-1 | -
TGTGCCAGCAGCCAAGAGCCTAGCGGGAGACATAGTCTATACAATGAGCAGTTCTTC | CASSQEPSGRHSLYNEQFF | TRBJ2-1 | TRBD2 | TRBV4-2 | -
TGCGCCAGCAGCTTGGGCGTGGATCAAGAGACCCAGTACTTC | CASSLGVDQETQYF | TRBJ2-5 | - | TRBV5-1 | -
TGTGCCAGCAGCTTAGAAGGCCCCCTTGGGACTGAAGCTTTCTTT | CASSLEGPLGTEAFF | TRBJ1-1 | - | TRBV7-2 | few
TGTGCCAGTAGTATAAAGGGTGCGGGGGGCTACGAGCAGTACTTC | CASSIKGAGGYEQYF | TRBJ2-7 | TRBD2 | TRBV19 | -
TGTGCCAGTAGTGCTTTCAAGGGAAGCAATCAGCCCCAGCATTTT | CASSAFKGSNQPQHF | TRBJ1-5 | - | TRBV19 | few
TGTGCCACCAGCACCGGCGGAGGGGTCGGAGCTAACTATGGCTACACCTTC | CATSTGGGVGANYGYTF | TRBJ1-2 | - | TRBV15 | -
TGTGCCAGCAGTCAACTCCAGTCCTACAATGAGCAGTTCTTC | CASSQLQSYNEQFF | TRBJ2-1 | - | TRBV27 | few
TGTGCCAGTACGGGAAGGAATAATCAGCCCCAGCATTTT | CASTGRNNQPQHF | TRBJ1-5 | - | TRBV19 | -
TGTGCCAGCAGTTTAAATCGGCAATTCTACGAGCAGTACTTC | CASSLNRQFYEQYF | TRBJ2-7 | - | TRBV12-3/TRBV12-4 | few
TGTGCCAGCTCCCCCGTGAGGGAGAACACTGAAGCTTTCTTT | CASSPVRENTEAFF | TRBJ1-1 | - | TRBV18 | -
TGTGCCAGCAGTTACTCCACAGGCAGGGCCCCGGATGAGCAGTTCTTC | CASSYSTGRAPDEQFF | TRBJ2-1 | - | TRBV6-5 | -
TGTGCCAGCACCGTTTTACGACAGTCGAACACCGGGGAGCTGTTTTTT | CASTVLRQSNTGELFF | TRBJ2-2 | - | TRBV7-8 | -
TGTGCCAGCAGCGAGGCCCAGTCCTACGAGCAGTACTTC | CASSEAQSYEQYF | TRBJ2-7 | - | TRBV7-2 | -
TGTGCCACCAAGAGCGATCAGCCCCAGCATTTT | CATKSDQPQHF | TRBJ1-5 | - | TRBV24-1 | -
TGCAGCGTAGACAGGGACACTGAAGCTTTCTTT | CSVDRDTEAFF | TRBJ1-1 | TRBD1 | TRBV29-1 | -
TGTGCCTGGAGTACCTATCGCTACACCTTC | CAWSTYRYTF | TRBJ1-2 | - | TRBV30 | few
TGTGCCAGCAGCCCATACAGGGGGAGACCTTCTAATGAAAAACTGTTTTTT | CASSPYRGRPSNEKLFF | TRBJ1-4 | TRBD1 | TRBV7-9 | -
TGCAGCGTTGTTCTAGCGGGTTCCGCGGGGGAGACCCAGTACTTT | CSVVLAGSAGETQYF | TRBJ2-5 | TRBD2 | TRBV29-1 | -
TGTGCCAGCGTCCGGGACCAAGTGGGTCACTCCTACAATGAGCAGTTCTTC | CASVRDQVGHSYNEQFF | TRBJ2-1 | - | TRBV7-9 | -
TGTGCCAGCAGCCACTTTCAGGAGACAGGGTATGGCTACACCTTC | CASSHFQETGYGYTF | TRBJ1-2 | TRBD1 | TRBV3-1 | -
TGCGCCAGCAGCCAAGGCAACCAAGGGACCCAGTACTTC | CASSQGNQGTQYF | TRBJ2-5 | - | TRBV4-1 | -